This T cell receptor (beta chain) was found in a study of control samples from healthy donors and cancer patients. TCRdb's copy holds only in-frame clones and misses some; the assay was immunoSEQ multiplex PCR. The data show about 160,000 clones, roughly 95% seen once. V lost 3 bases to trimming and J lost 3 bases, with 6 bases between them. The CDR3 is 12 residues long. This receptor was identified in a woman younger than 45 in good health. Source material: blood. The chain joins TRBV12-3 or TRBV12-4 to TRBJ2-7; D gene ambiguous. The CDR3 DNA reads TGTGCCAGCAGTTTTCTAGGCTACGAGCAGTACTTC. It translates to CASSFLGYEQYF.